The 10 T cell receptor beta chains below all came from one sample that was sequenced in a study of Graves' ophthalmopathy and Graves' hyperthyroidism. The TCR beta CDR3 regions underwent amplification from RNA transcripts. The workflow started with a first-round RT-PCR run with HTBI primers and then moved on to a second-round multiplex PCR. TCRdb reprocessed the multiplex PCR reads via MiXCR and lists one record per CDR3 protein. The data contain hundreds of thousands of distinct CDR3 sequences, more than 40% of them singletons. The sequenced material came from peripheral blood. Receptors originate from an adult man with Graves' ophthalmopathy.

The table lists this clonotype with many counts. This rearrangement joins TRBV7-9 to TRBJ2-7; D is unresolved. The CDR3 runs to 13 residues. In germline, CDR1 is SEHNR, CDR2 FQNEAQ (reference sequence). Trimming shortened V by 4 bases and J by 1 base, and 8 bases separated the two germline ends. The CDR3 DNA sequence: TGTGCCAGCAGCTCATTCGTATCCTACGAGCAGTACTTC. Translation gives CASSSFVSYEQYF.

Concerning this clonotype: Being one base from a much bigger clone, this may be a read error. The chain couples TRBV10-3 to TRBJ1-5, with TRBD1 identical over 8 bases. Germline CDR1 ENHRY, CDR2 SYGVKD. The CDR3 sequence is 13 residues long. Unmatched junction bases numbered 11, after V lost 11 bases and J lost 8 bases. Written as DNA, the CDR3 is TGTGCCGGCAGTTATAACAGGGGGGAGCCCCAGCATTTT. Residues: CAGSYNRGEPQHF.

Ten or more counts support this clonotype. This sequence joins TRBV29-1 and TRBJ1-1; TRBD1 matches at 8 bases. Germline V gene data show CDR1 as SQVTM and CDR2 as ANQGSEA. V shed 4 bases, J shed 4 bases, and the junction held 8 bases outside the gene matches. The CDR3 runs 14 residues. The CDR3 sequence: CSVGGQEGTTEAFF. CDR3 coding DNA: TGCAGCGTTGGGGGACAGGAAGGAACCACTGAAGCTTTCTTT.

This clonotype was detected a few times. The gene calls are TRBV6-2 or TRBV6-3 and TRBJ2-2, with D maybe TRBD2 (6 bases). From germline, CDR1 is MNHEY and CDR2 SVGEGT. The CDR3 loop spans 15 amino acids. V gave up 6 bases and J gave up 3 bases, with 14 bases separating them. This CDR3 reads CASSHHPGDTGELFF. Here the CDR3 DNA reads TGTGCCAGCAGCCATCACCCGGGGGACACCGGGGAGCTGTTTTTT.

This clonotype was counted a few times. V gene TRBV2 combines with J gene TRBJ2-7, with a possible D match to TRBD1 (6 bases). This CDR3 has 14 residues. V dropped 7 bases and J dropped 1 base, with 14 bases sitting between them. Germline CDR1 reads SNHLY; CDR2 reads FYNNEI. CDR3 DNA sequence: TGTGCCAGCACACTACTACAGGGTTCCTACGAGCAGTACTTC. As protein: CASTLLQGSYEQYF.

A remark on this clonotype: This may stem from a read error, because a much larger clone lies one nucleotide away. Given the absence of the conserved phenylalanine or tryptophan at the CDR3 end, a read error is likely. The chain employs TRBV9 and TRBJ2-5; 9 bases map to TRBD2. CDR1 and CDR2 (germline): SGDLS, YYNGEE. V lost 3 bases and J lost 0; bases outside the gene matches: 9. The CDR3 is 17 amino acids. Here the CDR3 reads CASSAPERGAYQETQYC. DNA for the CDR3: TGTGCCAGCAGCGCACCCGAGCGGGGGGCTTACCAAGAGACCCAGTACTGC.

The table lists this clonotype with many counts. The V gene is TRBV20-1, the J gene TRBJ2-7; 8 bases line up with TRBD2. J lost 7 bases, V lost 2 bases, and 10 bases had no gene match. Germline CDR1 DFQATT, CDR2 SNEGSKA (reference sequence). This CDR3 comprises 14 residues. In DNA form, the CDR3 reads TGCAGTGCTAGAATCGTAGCGGGATTTTCGGAGCAGTACTTC. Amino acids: CSARIVAGFSEQYF.

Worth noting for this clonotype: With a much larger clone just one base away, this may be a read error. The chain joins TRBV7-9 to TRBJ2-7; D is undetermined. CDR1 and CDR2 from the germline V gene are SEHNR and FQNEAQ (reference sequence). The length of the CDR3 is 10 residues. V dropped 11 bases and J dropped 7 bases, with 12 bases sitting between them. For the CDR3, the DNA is TGTGCCGGCCCTGGCGGTGAGCAGTACTTC. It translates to CAGPGGEQYF.

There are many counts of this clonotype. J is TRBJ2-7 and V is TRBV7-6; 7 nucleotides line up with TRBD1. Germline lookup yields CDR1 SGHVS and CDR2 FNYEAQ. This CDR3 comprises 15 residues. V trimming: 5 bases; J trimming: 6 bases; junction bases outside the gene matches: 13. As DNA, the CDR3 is TGTGCCAGCAGCCTGGCCGACAGGGATACGGGCGAGCAGTACTTC. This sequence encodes CASSLADRDTGEQYF. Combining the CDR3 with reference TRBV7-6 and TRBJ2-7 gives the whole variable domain GAGVSQSPRYKVTKRGQDVALRCDPISGHVSLYWYRQALGQGPEFLTYFNYEAQQDKSGLPNDRFSAERPEGSISTLTIQRTEQRDSAMYRCASSLADRDTGEQYFGPGTRLTVT.

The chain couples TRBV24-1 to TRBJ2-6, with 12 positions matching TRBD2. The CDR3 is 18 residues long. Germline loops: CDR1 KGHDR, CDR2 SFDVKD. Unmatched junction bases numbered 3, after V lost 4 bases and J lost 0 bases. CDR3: CATSDGLAGSSGANVLTF. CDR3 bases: TGTGCCACCAGTGACGGACTAGCGGGGAGCTCTGGGGCCAACGTCCTGACTTTC.